The T cell receptor beta chain under discussion was sequenced for a study of Graves' ophthalmopathy and Graves' hyperthyroidism. The authors amplified TCR beta CDR3 regions, and they did so from RNA transcripts for repertoire sequencing. The first round was an RT-PCR with HTBI primers, and the second round was a multiplex PCR. TCRdb redid the calling of the multiplex PCR reads with MiXCR, one entry per CDR3 protein. The table has about 58,000 distinct CDR3 sequences, about half seen once. In germline, CDR1 is MGHRA, CDR2 YSYEKL. Trimming cost V 1 base and J 4 bases, with 10 bases left between them. This CDR3 has 14 residues.

Sequencing used peripheral blood. The clonotype comes from an adult woman with Graves' ophthalmopathy. V and J are TRBV4-1 and TRBJ1-1, with D unresolved. CDR3 in amino acids: CASSQVPWVTEAFF. In DNA, the CDR3 is TGCGCCAGCAGCCAAGTGCCGTGGGTCACTGAAGCTTTCTTT.